This TCR beta chain was found in a study of cytomegalovirus exposure and HLA in healthy donors (dated by TCRdb to 2015 to 2018). Context from the whole study: In an earlier analysis of roughly 590 of the donors, approximately 300 Gb of sequence data and some 120 million unique TCR beta sequences from 180 million or so T cells were reported. On average, 235,054 unique TCR beta nucleotide sequences were sequenced per donor among about 400 genotyped donors of the cohort, with 15% to 20% of those sequences being non-productive. The study aimed to test whether cataloging public T cell receptors could reveal signatures of past pathogen exposure. Using immunosequencing, the study profiled T cell repertoires from 500 to 800 subjects and related those repertoires to cytomegalovirus serostatus. The number of typed donors differed by locus: about 620-640 for A, B, C, DRB1 and DQB1; approximately 520 for DQA1; 606 for DPA1; and some 450 for DPB1. To predict cytomegalovirus infection status, the study combined high-throughput TCR immunosequencing, statistical association of individual TCRs with disease status, and machine learning. All discovery cohort repertoires had been generated on a single sequencing platform. To study patterns of TCR occurrence, a later analysis re-analyzed previously published TCR beta repertoires from around 670 donors and added high-resolution HLA genotyping. Besides the first cohort of under 700 subjects, a separate validation cohort made up of 120 different subjects was used. HLA typing included class I and class II loci at four-digit resolution. Donor age, sex, ethnicity and CMV serostatus were collected together with the repertoire data. The genetic ancestry cluster associated with self-reported Caucasian donors included about four fifths of the 398 genotyped donors. Roughly 5 DR-DQ haplotypes were treated as single units for association and clustering because of strong linkage in the cohort. An earlier analysis of about 600 of the donors used high-throughput TCR beta sequencing to judge whether each TCR beta V gene segment behaved as functional or pseudogenic. In the later analysis, no new phenotypic data were used to find candidate immune exposures; instead, reliance was placed on TCR beta sequences and their occurrence across donors. A later genetic analysis took genome-wide SNP genotypes for about 65% of the 666 donors and used that subset as a discovery cohort. An early release covering roughly 580 HLA-typed donors comprised about 300 gigabases of sequencing data and tens of millions of unique TCR sequences.

The cohort consisted of approximately 670 healthy bone marrow donors. At the time of sampling, every cohort member was nominally healthy, though immune exposures that went unrecorded were likely present. The donor tested CMV seronegative, placing the donor among the 350 or so seronegative members of the cohort. Every donor gave a peripheral blood sample, and the peripheral blood mononuclear cells from that sample were used for TCR beta sequencing. Genomic DNA was extracted from the blood cell samples with the Qiagen DNeasy Blood Extraction Kit. Library construction relied on the immunoSEQ multiplex PCR assay. The multiplex PCR relied on a mix of 60 forward primers for TCR Vbeta segments and 13 reverse primers for TCR Jbeta segments. The CDR3 region of rearranged TCR beta genes was amplified from genomic DNA with a multiplex PCR assay. The amplified TCR beta libraries were sequenced on the Illumina HiSeq System as 87-base-pair reads. The published analysis was carried out like this. A later analysis tallied roughly 80 million unique TCR beta chains across the 600 to 700 repertoires, and approximately 9.9 million of those chains were shared by two or more donors. To remove PCR and sequencing errors, raw reads were error-corrected and collapsed into unique sequences using a nearest-neighbor algorithm that merged closely related sequences. V, D and J gene segments were assigned by aligning CDR3 sequences to IMGT reference sequences. For a sequence to be retained, a match of at least six nucleotides to both a V gene segment and a J gene segment was required. A rearrangement was called productive if the CDR3 had no stop codons and remained in frame with V and J, and every other rearrangement was called non-productive. CDR3 was defined according to IMGT convention as the region running from the second conserved V-encoded cysteine to the conserved J-encoded phenylalanine. In an earlier analysis of some 550 of the donors, sequences lacking an unambiguous match to a single V gene segment were excluded. In an earlier analysis of 587 of the donors, a V segment was called functional when productive rearrangements were above 56.7%, and segregating when the standard deviation between donors exceeded 5%. A statistical classification framework was built to diagnose cytomegalovirus status from the catalog of TCR beta chain sequences. V and J gene assignment, in a later analysis, came from comparing TCR nucleotide sequences with IMGT/GENE-DB human TR gene sequences. A later analysis assigned CDR3 sequences and most-parsimonious VDJ recombination scenarios with the TCRdist pipeline. In a later analysis, every TCR beta chain was defined by the combination of its CDR3 amino acid sequence and its V-gene family, and reads without a unique V-gene family were dropped. To address suspected cross-contamination and a sequencing artifact, a later analysis removed approximately 590 highly shared, low-generation-probability nucleotide sequences. In a later analysis, a clonal expansion index for each public chain was calculated from normalized within-repertoire ranks of inferred template counts. In a later analysis, generation probabilities were computed with a VDJ recombination model fitted to out-of-frame rearrangements, and the resulting probabilities were checked against IGoR. In a later analysis, TCR-TCR, TCR-HLA and TCR-CMV co-occurrence was scored with hypergeometric tests, and a repertoire-size bias correction was applied to TCR pairs. In a later analysis, false discovery rates were estimated by permuting HLA or CMV assignments 20 times. In a later analysis, co-occurring TCRs were grouped using DBSCAN, with TCRdist sequence similarity added in when clustering inside HLA-allele-positive subsets. Repertoires with fewer than 30,000 or more than 120,000 public chains were left out of co-occurrence clustering, as were several repertoires with anomalous nucleotide sharing. What TCRdb holds here is the immuneACCESS table cut down to in-frame rearrangements. Part of the clones is not present; checked against another copy, under half of the missing clones reflect an unresolved V gene, and the others are unexplained. Clonal size and the V and J genes are those of that table, whereas D and trimming came from the DNA. For this sample the table gives 150,000 to 200,000 clones, of which 87% were detected only once. In total, the top ten clones hold less than 0.3% of the sample.

With respect to this clone: It has no known antigen specificity. There are no base qualities to consult, and no much larger clone falls within one base.

On the study overall, not on this receptor specifically: CMV serostatus was the only immune exposure information available for the cohort. Broadly in line with IMGT annotations, most TCR beta V segments showed up in productive rearrangements about 87% or about 30% of the time in an earlier analysis of a few hundred of the donors. The cohort was sequenced for TCR beta chains only, and without alpha or paired-chain data the features that could be detected were limited. An association between a missense DCLRE1C variant and V-gene and J-gene trimming of TCR beta chains was found in a later genetic analysis and replicated in an independent cohort. Presence/absence analyses assumed roughly uniform sequencing depth across donors, an assumption that may not hold. Because counts were too low, approximately 18 rarely observed V segments, including chromosome 9 orphons, were excluded from the earlier analysis of some 540 of the donors. According to a later analysis, most CMV-associated TCR beta chains appeared to be HLA-restricted, and the HLA associations seemed to be driven largely by CMV exposure. In a later analysis, the rate of TCR association differed among HLA loci, with DRB1 alleles having the most associated TCRs and HLA-C alleles having the fewest. Assigning TCR associations to individual alleles was difficult when HLA alleles, especially DR and DQ, strongly co-occurred. A further reported finding was that TCR beta sequences accurately predicted the HLA-A and HLA-B alleles for most subjects in the first cohort. It was suggested by the authors that the approach could potentially be generalized to other disease states and immunological phenotypes. Because HLA typing was unavailable for some donors at each locus, only the typed subset was used in association tests. A later genetic analysis reported fewer N-insertions in productive TCRs among donors in an Asian-associated ancestry cluster than the roughly 620-donor mean. Correlated functional status among segregating V segments might reflect linkage disequilibrium, but an unknown experimental factor could not be ruled out. A later analysis reported that several top co-occurrence clusters appeared linked to parvovirus B19, influenza, CMV and Epstein-Barr virus. A group of highly shared sequence variants was considered likely to be a technical artifact of the sequencing pipeline. Some IMGT-functional V segments, including TRBV6-2 and TRBV6-3, could not be told apart with the 87-base-pair reads, so those segments were excluded. Across donors, most TCR sequences were observed very rarely, whereas some public TCRs were present in many individuals. In a later analysis, HLA-associated TCR beta chains showed more clonal expansion and lower generation probabilities than non-associated chains that were equally common. The classifier was reported to diagnose cytomegalovirus status with high specificity and sensitivity in both the original and validation cohorts. In a later analysis, some 17,000 TCR beta sequences were associated with specific HLA alleles at a false discovery rate of 0.05. The study gave a list of more than 150 TCR beta chains associated with cytomegalovirus. In vitro tests confirmed that three of the cytomegalovirus-associated TCR beta chains recognize cytomegalovirus antigens.

The CDR3 spans 14 residues, from the cysteine through the phenylalanine. Of the read, only the CDR3 DNA is kept; its 42 bases are in frame from base 1. Trimmed from V: 6 bases; trimmed from J: 1 base; junction bases lacking a gene match: 6. Via the germline V gene, CDR1 is SQVTM and CDR2 ANQGSEA. The chain joins TRBV29-1 to TRBJ2-7, with 10 middle bases fitting TRBD1. The sequence was collected from a girl younger than two in good health and CMV-seronegative. The sequencing input was PBMCs. The nucleotide sequence reads as follows: TGCAGCGTCGCAGACAGGGGGCGTTCCTACGAGCAGTACTTC. Its product reads: CSVADRGRSYEQYF.